This passage covers 18 T cell receptor beta chains from one sample sequenced in a study of shared clonotypes between healthy human individuals. The repertoire was sequenced with immunoSEQ multiplex PCR; TCRdb's copy has only in-frame clones and lacks some. The sample contains approximately 1.5 million clones, 97% to 99% of which appear only once. Material for sequencing was naive CD4+ T cells sorted from blood. Subset here: CD45RA+ positively selected. The receptors were gathered from a man younger than 45 in good health.

The chain recombines TRBV10-3 with TRBJ2-3, with 9 bases aligning to TRBD1. CDR1 and CDR2 (germline): ENHRY, SYGVKD. This CDR3 contains 16 residues. With V trimmed by 0 bases and J by 3 bases, 4 bases remained unmatched. CDR3 sequence: CAISESRQGGTDTQYF. CDR3 DNA sequence: TGTGCCATCAGTGAGTCGCGACAGGGGGGTACAGATACGCAGTATTTT.

The rearrangement links TRBV5-1 to TRBJ2-2; 11 bases are a match to TRBD2. CDR1 is SGHRS and CDR2 is YFSETQ in the germline V gene. There are 14 residues in the CDR3. After removal of 8 bases from V and 3 bases from J, the junction contained 3 bases not matched to a gene. CDR3 in amino acids: CASKLAGDTGELFF. CDR3 bases: TGCGCCAGTAAACTAGCGGGGGACACCGGGGAGCTGTTTTTT.

The V gene is TRBV5-4, the J gene TRBJ2-7; TRBD2 is a possible D gene (6 bases). Trimming left V 10 bases short and J 3 bases short, with 20 bases between. CDR3 length: 14 amino acids. CDR1 is SGHNT and CDR2 is YYREEE in the germline V gene (reference sequence). The CDR3 loop is CAWGLGGAYYEQYF. CDR3 sequence (DNA): TGTGCCTGGGGCCTTGGCGGGGCGTACTACGAGCAGTACTTC.

The rearrangement joins TRBV7-6 to TRBJ2-7; 8 bases line up with TRBD2. The CDR3 runs 14 residues. The V segment lost 3 bases and the J segment 5 bases; nucleotides outside the gene matches: 6. The germline gives CDR1 SGHVS, CDR2 FNYEAQ. This CDR3 is CASSFSGSLHEQYF. CDR3 DNA sequence: TGTGCCAGCAGCTTCAGCGGGAGTTTGCACGAGCAGTACTTC.

This clone occurred once. The genes are TRBV11-3 and TRBJ1-5; 10 bases align to TRBD1. Germline V gene lookup returns CDR1 SGHNT and CDR2 YENEEA. This CDR3 comprises 20 residues. Trimming removed 0 bases from V and 7 bases from J; junction bases left unmatched: 18. The DNA of the CDR3 is TGTGCCAGCAGCTTAGAGTTATGTCCTGGGGGACAGGGGCCTTGGCAGCCCCAGCATTTT. Its protein product is CASSLELCPGGQGPWQPQHF.

The genes are TRBV5-6 and TRBJ2-3, with 7 bases aligning to TRBD2. The CDR3 has 15 residues. Germline V gives CDR1 SGHDT, CDR2 YYEEEE. J lost 5 bases, V lost 6 bases, and 12 bases had no gene match. CDR3 residues: CASIEGSPGGDTQYF. The CDR3 DNA sequence: TGTGCCAGCATCGAAGGTTCGCCGGGGGGAGATACGCAGTATTTT.

The chain joins TRBV28 to TRBJ2-7, with 7 bases fitting TRBD1. CDR1 and CDR2 (germline): MDHEN, SYDVKM. V shed 5 bases and J 4 bases; nucleotides not matched to a gene: 11. The CDR3 is made up of 15 amino acids. For the CDR3, the DNA is TGTGCCAGCAGTACCGGGACAGATCCTCGATACGAGCAGTACTTC. It translates to CASSTGTDPRYEQYF.

The rearrangement links TRBV4-3 to TRBJ2-5; 9 nucleotides agree with TRBD2. In germline, CDR1 is LGHNA, CDR2 YSLEER. The CDR3 spans 14 residues. After removal of 3 bases from V and 3 bases from J, the junction contained 2 bases not matched to a gene. The CDR3 is CASSQSSGKETQYF. The CDR3 DNA reads as TGCGCCAGCAGCCAGTCTAGCGGGAAAGAGACCCAGTACTTC.

V gene TRBV12-2 combines with J gene TRBJ2-7; TRBD2, the table's D call, lacks a check against the DNA. TRBV12-2 counts as a pseudogene. This CDR3 is built from 18 residues. DNA of the CDR3: TGTGCAAGTCGCCTTGACAGAAAGAAACTAGCCAGCCCTACCGGGCAGTACTTC. This sequence encodes CASRLDRKKLASPTGQYF.

The gene calls are TRBV2 and TRBJ2-1, with 11 bases fitting TRBD2. Looked up from germline, CDR1 is SNHLY and CDR2 is FYNNEI. V lost 2 bases, J lost 12 bases, and 21 bases stayed unmatched. This CDR3 has 19 residues. The DNA of the CDR3 is TGTGCCAGCAGTGAATACAGGAATACTAGCGGGAGTCTGCGGTCCGTGCAGTTCTTC. Encoded protein: CASSEYRNTSGSLRSVQFF.

V and J are TRBV19 and TRBJ2-7; 7 bases are shared with TRBD1. CDR1 is LNHDA and CDR2 is SQIVND in the germline V gene (reference sequence). J lost 6 bases, V lost 6 bases, and 14 bases had no gene match. This CDR3 comprises 15 residues. The chain's CDR3 is CASRRQGGVRSEQYF. The DNA of the CDR3 is TGTGCCAGTAGACGACAGGGTGGGGTAAGGAGCGAGCAGTACTTC. Supplemented by reference TRBV19 and TRBJ2-7, the full variable domain reads DGGITQSPKYLFRKEGQNVTLSCEQNLNHDAMYWYRQDPGQGLRLIYYSQIVNDFQKGDIAEGYSVSREKKESFPLTVTSAQKNPTAFYLCASRRQGGVRSEQYFGPGTRLTVT.

A note on this clone: This CDR3 is also generated by other DNA sequences in the sample. This chain connects TRBV5-1 to TRBJ2-3; TRBD2 matches 10 bases. The CDR3 length is 16 residues. CDR1 SGHRS and CDR2 YFSETQ come from the germline V gene. The V gene end was trimmed by 0 bases and the J gene end by 1 base; junction bases not matched to a gene: 2. CDR3 nucleotide sequence: TGCGCCAGCAGCTTGGCAGGGACTAGCGGCACAGATACGCAGTATTTT. Amino acids: CASSLAGTSGTDTQYF. The variable domain in full, completed from reference TRBV5-1 and TRBJ2-3, reads KAGVTQTPRYLIKTRGQQVTLSCSPISGHRSVSWYQQTPGQGLQFLFEYFSETQRNKGNFPGRFSGRQFSNSRSEMNVSTLELGDSALYLCASSLAGTSGTDTQYFGPGTRLTVL.

This chain connects TRBV7-9 to TRBJ1-5, with D unclear. Germline V lookup: CDR1 SEHNR, CDR2 FQNEAQ (reference sequence). CDR3 size: 15 residues. V was pared by 0 bases and J by 9 bases, with 15 bases between. CDR3: CASSLANQSGRPQHF. As DNA, the CDR3 is TGTGCCAGCAGCTTAGCGAACCAGAGCGGGAGGCCCCAGCATTTT.

The V and J genes are TRBV7-6 and TRBJ2-7; weak D call: TRBD2 (5 bases). Trimming took off 1 base at V and 1 base at J, with 29 bases between the two ends. Germline V CDR1 and CDR2: SGHVS, FNYEAQ. The CDR3 covers 21 residues. The DNA of the CDR3 is TGTGCCAGCAGCTTAGGAGGCCCGCTGGAGGCAAGGGCCCAATCATCCTACGAGCAGTACTTC. It is translated as CASSLGGPLEARAQSSYEQYF.

The chain is built from TRBV5-1 and TRBJ2-5; tentatively, D is TRBD1 (5 bases). V was clipped by 3 bases and J by 5 bases, with 11 bases between them. The CDR3 has 13 amino acids. CDR1 and CDR2 from the germline V gene are SGHRS and YFSETQ. The CDR3 DNA sequence: TGCGCCAGCAGCTCGACCAGGGCGGAGACCCAGTACTTC. This sequence encodes CASSSTRAETQYF.

V gene TRBV29-1 combines with J gene TRBJ1-5; 9 bases map to TRBD1. The CDR3 sequence is 12 residues long. Germline loops: CDR1 SQVTM, CDR2 ANQGSEA. The J segment lost 7 bases and the V segment lost 7 bases, leaving 5 bases of the junction unmatched. CDR3 in DNA: TGCAGCGCATTAACAGGGGGCCAGCCCCAGCATTTT. This codes for CSALTGGQPQHF.

This chain joins TRBV27 and TRBJ2-7; perhaps D is TRBD1 or TRBD2 (6 bases each). V lost 3 bases and J lost 0, with 9 bases in between. This CDR3 has 14 amino acids. Germline CDR1 and CDR2: MNHEY and SMNVEV (reference sequence). The CDR3 spells CASSFGGSSYEQYF. CDR3 nucleotide sequence: TGTGCCAGCAGTTTCGGGGGCAGCTCCTACGAGCAGTACTTC.

V and J are TRBV4-3 and TRBJ2-1, with 13 positions matching TRBD2. CDR1 and CDR2 (germline): LGHNA, YSLEER. CDR3 length: 17 amino acids. The V and J ends lost 0 bases and 7 bases, in that order; junction bases with no gene match: 6. The CDR3 protein is CASSQDRTSGSSNEQFF. The CDR3 nucleotides read TGCGCCAGCAGCCAAGACCGGACTAGCGGGAGTAGTAATGAGCAGTTCTTC.